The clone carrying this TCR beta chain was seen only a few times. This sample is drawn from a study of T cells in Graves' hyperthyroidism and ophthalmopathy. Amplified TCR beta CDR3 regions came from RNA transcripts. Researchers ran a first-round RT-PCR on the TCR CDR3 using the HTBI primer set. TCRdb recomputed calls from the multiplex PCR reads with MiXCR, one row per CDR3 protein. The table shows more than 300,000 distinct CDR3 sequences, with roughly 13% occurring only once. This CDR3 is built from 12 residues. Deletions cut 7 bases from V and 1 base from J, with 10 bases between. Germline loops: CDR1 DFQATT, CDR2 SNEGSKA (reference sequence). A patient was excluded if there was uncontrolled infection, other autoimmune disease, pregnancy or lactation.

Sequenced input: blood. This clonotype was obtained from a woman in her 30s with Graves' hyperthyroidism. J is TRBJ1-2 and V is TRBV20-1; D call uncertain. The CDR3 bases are TGCAGTGTCCGACCAGATAACTATGGCTACACCTTC. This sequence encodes CSVRPDNYGYTF.